One sample yielded the 20 T cell receptor beta chains listed below, sequenced in a study of identical twins. TCRdb used MiXCR to reprocess the 5' RACE reads, holding one entry per CDR3 protein. The data show about 530,000 distinct CDR3 sequences, with approximately 14% seen just once and around 0.48% held by the top ten. This same sample was also part of a study on yellow fever vaccine responses in identical twins.

Specimen: CD4+ T cells sorted from blood. These receptors were taken from a woman aged 18-30 years in good health.

This chain joins TRBV4-1 and TRBJ2-1; TRBD2 aligns across 8 bases. The CDR3 consists of 16 residues. The germline gives CDR1 MGHRA, CDR2 YSYEKL. V shed 3 bases and J 2 bases; nucleotides not matched to a gene: 6. CDR3 amino acids: CASSQASGGPYNEQFF. In DNA, the CDR3 is TGCGCCAGCAGCCAGGCCAGCGGGGGCCCCTACAATGAGCAGTTCTTC.

A few counts support this clonotype. The gene calls are TRBV3-1 and TRBJ2-5; TRBD2 agrees at 7 bases. The germline V gene encodes CDR1 LGHDT and CDR2 YNNKEL (reference sequence). Losses at the gene ends were 0 bases for V and 4 bases for J; bases not matched to a gene: 5. The CDR3 totals 15 residues. The CDR3 region has the DNA TGTGCCAGCAGCCAAGACGGGAGGCCCCGAGAGACCCAGTACTTC. It translates to CASSQDGRPRETQYF.

This clonotype was seen many times. This chain joins TRBV6-6 and TRBJ2-3; the match to TRBD2 covers 7 bases. CDR1 is MNHNY, CDR2 SVGAGI, per germline (reference sequence). This CDR3 spans 12 amino acids. Losses at the gene ends were 6 bases for V and 6 bases for J; bases not matched to a gene: 3. The CDR3 loop is CASSPGRDTQYF. The CDR3, as DNA: TGTGCCAGCAGCCCCGGGAGGGATACGCAGTATTTT.

The chain couples TRBV5-1 to TRBJ2-3; 10 positions match TRBD1. CDR3 length: 15 residues. The germline CDR1 and CDR2 sequences are SGHRS and YFSETQ. V lost 4 bases, J lost 2 bases, and 4 bases stayed unmatched. As DNA, the CDR3 is TGCGCCAGCAGCCCGGGACAGGGGATCACAGATACGCAGTATTTT. It codes for CASSPGQGITDTQYF.

CDR3 loop: CASKTGLAGGDTQYF. The CDR3 region has the DNA TGTGCCAGCAAGACGGGACTAGCGGGAGGGGATACGCAGTATTTT. The rearrangement joins TRBV27 to TRBJ2-3; TRBD2 agrees at 16 bases. V trimming: 7 bases; J trimming: 6 bases; junction bases outside the gene matches: 4. The CDR3 has 15 amino acids. CDR1 MNHEY and CDR2 SMNVEV come from the germline V gene (reference sequence).

This clonotype occurred many times. The V gene is TRBV12-3 or TRBV12-4, the J gene TRBJ2-1, with TRBD1 as a possible D gene (5 bases). The ends were cut back, 7 bases at V and 5 bases at J, with 18 bases in the middle. The CDR3 totals 15 residues. In nucleotides, the CDR3 is TGTGCCAGCACCCCCCAGGGCGGAAAACACAATGAGCAGTTCTTC. Its translation is CASTPQGGKHNEQFF.

The V and J genes are TRBV7-2 and TRBJ2-3, with TRBD2 matching 12 bases. From germline, CDR1 is SGHTA and CDR2 FQGNSA. The CDR3 sequence is 17 residues long. The J segment lost 1 base and the V segment lost 5 bases, leaving 7 bases of the junction unmatched. CDR3 sequence: CASSRPTSGRGTDTQYF. The CDR3 bases are TGTGCCAGCAGCAGACCGACTAGCGGGAGAGGCACAGATACGCAGTATTTT.

In its sample, this clonotype was seen a few times. The V call is TRBV5-1, the J call TRBJ2-1; D is tentatively TRBD1 or TRBD2 (5 bases each). V was clipped by 4 bases and J by 1 base, with 15 bases between them. Germline loops: CDR1 SGHRS, CDR2 YFSETQ. This CDR3 has 16 amino acids. In DNA, the CDR3 is TGCGCCAGCAGCCCGGACAACGGGGAGTCCTACAATGAGCAGTTCTTC. Amino acids: CASSPDNGESYNEQFF.

This clonotype has only a few counts. V and J are TRBV7-8 and TRBJ2-7; tentatively, D is TRBD1 (5 bases). The ends were cut back, 3 bases at V and 6 bases at J, with 12 bases in the middle. CDR3 length: 13 amino acids. Germline V lookup: CDR1 SGHVS, CDR2 FQNEAQ. CDR3 bases: TGTGCCAGCAGCTTCAAGGGGTCGTCCGAGCAGTACGTC. Its translation is CASSFKGSSEQYV.

The gene calls are TRBV12-3 or TRBV12-4 and TRBJ1-1, with TRBD1 matching 9 bases. The CDR3 covers 13 residues. After removal of 6 bases from V and 9 bases from J, the junction contained 8 bases not matched to a gene. The CDR3 DNA is TGTGCCAGCAGGGGGGACAGGGCGGCTAAAGCTTTCTTT. It codes for CASRGDRAAKAFF.

The J gene is TRBJ2-1, the V gene TRBV5-1; 8 bases map to TRBD1. The V gene's germline CDR1 is SGHRS and CDR2 YFSETQ. The CDR3 is made up of 15 amino acids. V gave up 5 bases and J gave up 0 bases; unmatched junction bases: 4. The CDR3 spells CASSSGQASYNEQFF. CDR3 DNA: TGCGCCAGCAGTTCGGGACAGGCCTCCTACAATGAGCAGTTCTTC. The full variable domain, in which reference TRBV5-1 and TRBJ2-1 provide the parts outside the CDR3, is KAGVTQTPRYLIKTRGQQVTLSCSPISGHRSVSWYQQTPGQGLQFLFEYFSETQRNKGNFPGRFSGRQFSNSRSEMNVSTLELGDSALYLCASSSGQASYNEQFFGPGTRLTVL.

This clonotype was recorded a few times. The chain couples TRBV28 to TRBJ2-1, with D possibly matching TRBD1 (5 bases). V lost 3 bases, J lost 4 bases, and 13 bases lay in between. In germline, CDR1 is MDHEN, CDR2 SYDVKM. CDR3 size: 15 residues. Here the CDR3 reads CASSFFVDRYNEQFF. In DNA, the CDR3 is TGTGCCAGCAGTTTTTTCGTTGACAGATACAATGAGCAGTTCTTC.

In this sample, this clonotype turned up a few times. The genes are TRBV27 and TRBJ2-7; the D is unclear. The V end was cut by 7 bases, the J end by 5 bases, with 18 bases between. The germline V gene has CDR1 MNHEY and CDR2 SMNVEV (reference sequence). The CDR3 loop spans 14 amino acids. The CDR3 nucleotides read TGTGCCAGCAAAAGGACGCGGCTCTTTGACGAGCAGTACTTC. It codes for CASKRTRLFDEQYF.

This clonotype has more than one count but fewer than ten. The rearrangement uses TRBV24-1 and TRBJ2-1; 8 bases map to TRBD2. The germline CDR1 and CDR2 sequences are KGHDR and SFDVKD. The CDR3 length is 14 residues. With 4 bases clipped from V and 8 bases from J, the junction kept 6 bases outside the gene matches. CDR3 protein: CATSDAAGVDEQFF. DNA for the CDR3: TGTGCCACCAGTGACGCAGCGGGAGTCGATGAGCAGTTCTTC.

This clonotype has a count of ten or more. The chain employs TRBV11-2 and TRBJ1-1; 8 bases map to TRBD1. Trimming took 1 base from V and 1 from J; bases not matched to a gene: 2. Germline assignment: CDR1 SGHAT and CDR2 FQNNGV. The CDR3 has 15 residues. CDR3 residues: CASSLADRGNTEAFF. The CDR3 coding sequence is TGTGCCAGCAGCTTAGCCGACAGGGGGAACACTGAAGCTTTCTTT. The full variable domain, rest sourced from reference TRBV11-2 and TRBJ1-1, is EAGVAQSPRYKIIEKRQSVAFWCNPISGHATLYWYQQILGQGPKLLIQFQNNGVVDDSQLPKDRFSAERLKGVDSTLKIQPAKLEDSAVYLCASSLADRGNTEAFFGQGTRLTVV.

The chain is built from TRBV20-1 and TRBJ1-1; 9 bases fit TRBD1. This CDR3 contains 14 residues. Germline V gene lookup returns CDR1 DFQATT and CDR2 SNEGSKA (reference sequence). V lost 6 bases, J lost 0 bases, and 5 bases stayed unmatched. CDR3 region: CSAPGTGMNTEAFF. CDR3 DNA: TGCAGTGCGCCCGGGACAGGGATGAACACTGAAGCTTTCTTT.

This clonotype came up a few times. V and J are TRBV7-9 and TRBJ1-2; D is perhaps TRBD1 (6 bases). Germline values: CDR1 SEHNR, CDR2 FQNEAQ (reference sequence). This CDR3 region has 13 residues. V lost 5 bases and J 8 bases, leaving 15 bases between the germline ends. The CDR3 loop reads CASSTGTSQGYTF. The CDR3 DNA reads as TGTGCCAGCAGCACCGGGACATCACAAGGCTACACCTTC.

Only a few counts were recorded for this clonotype. The rearrangement joins TRBV5-1 to TRBJ2-5; 8 bases align to TRBD1. The CDR3 is 17 residues long. The germline gives CDR1 SGHRS, CDR2 YFSETQ. V trimming: 7 bases; J trimming: 0 bases; junction bases outside the gene matches: 14. In DNA form, the CDR3 reads TGCGCCAGCCGCCAGCCCCCGGGACAGGAGAACCAAGAGACCCAGTACTTC. Translated, it gives CASRQPPGQENQETQYF.

The chain combines TRBV24-1 with TRBJ2-1; tentative D call: TRBD2 (6 bases). Trimming removed 5 bases at V and 5 bases at J, with 18 bases between. The germline CDR1 and CDR2 sequences are KGHDR and SFDVKD. The CDR3 contains 16 residues. The CDR3 spells CATSVEPRGTDNEQFF. In DNA, the CDR3 is TGTGCCACCAGTGTCGAGCCCCGGGGGACGGACAATGAGCAGTTCTTC.

The V and J genes are TRBV10-3 and TRBJ2-1; D ambiguous. Trimming stripped 5 bases from V and 10 bases from J, with 12 bases between. The germline V gene has CDR1 ENHRY and CDR2 SYGVKD. The CDR3 is made up of 12 amino acids. The chain's CDR3 is CAISPEPGEQFF. Written as DNA, the CDR3 is TGTGCCATCAGTCCTGAACCTGGGGAGCAGTTCTTC.